One and the same sample provided the 17 T cell receptor beta chains below, sequenced in a study of OX40 agonist ivuxolimab in advanced cancers. Sequencing used immunoSEQ multiplex PCR; TCRdb keeps in-frame clones, though not all of them. The table lists tens of thousands of clones, about 88% of them singletons. Specimen: CD4+ or CD8+ T cells sorted from blood, collected in a trial of the OX40 agonist ivuxolimab. The receptors come from an adult with an advanced solid tumor such as melanoma, head and neck, liver or kidney cancer.

A few counts support this clone. The rearrangement links TRBV5-1 to TRBJ2-7; D not resolved. Germline CDR1 and CDR2: SGHRS and YFSETQ. Trimming left V 3 bases short and J 0 bases short, with 10 bases between. The CDR3 consists of 14 residues. The CDR3 DNA reads as TGCGCCAGCAGCTCGGGTCCCGCCTCCTACGAGCAGTACTTC. Translation: CASSSGPASYEQYF.

V gene TRBV19 combines with J gene TRBJ2-2; 13 nucleotides match TRBD2. Trimming at V came to 4 bases and at J to 6 bases, leaving 8 bases not matched to a gene. CDR3 length equals 17 residues. CDR1 and CDR2 (germline): LNHDA, SQIVND (reference sequence). The CDR3, as DNA: TGTGCCAGTAGTACCAAATTACTAGCGGGAGGGCCCGGGGAGCTGTTTTTT. Translated: CASSTKLLAGGPGELFF.

This clone occurred once. This chain links TRBV10-3 with TRBJ2-2; D may be TRBD1 (6 bases). This CDR3 is built from 15 residues. V lost 6 bases, J lost 0 bases, and 11 bases lay in between. Germline CDR1 is ENHRY and CDR2 is SYGVKD. This CDR3 reads CAIRDSVTNTGELFF. The CDR3 coding sequence is TGTGCCATCAGGGACAGCGTCACGAACACCGGGGAGCTGTTTTTT.

This sequence joins TRBV7-9 and TRBJ2-7; D is perhaps TRBD1 (5 bases). The germline gives CDR1 SEHNR, CDR2 FQNEAQ (reference sequence). The CDR3 has 13 amino acids. V lost 1 base to trimming and J lost 5 bases, with 9 bases between them. The CDR3 bases are TGTGCCAGCAGCTTAGGCAGGGCCCACGAGCAGTACTTC. Translation gives CASSLGRAHEQYF.

A single count supports this clone. The chain couples TRBV4-1 to TRBJ2-1, with 8 bases lining up with TRBD1. The CDR3 has 16 amino acids. V shed 3 bases and J 7 bases; nucleotides not matched to a gene: 11. CDR1 and CDR2 (germline): MGHRA, YSYEKL. CDR3 DNA: TGCGCCAGCAGCCAGGGAGAGGACAGGGATGTAAATGAGCAGTTCTTC. It codes for CASSQGEDRDVNEQFF.

The V call is TRBV25-1, the J call TRBJ2-5; 7 bases are a match to TRBD1. J was trimmed by 1 base and V by 6 bases; bases with no gene match: 2. Germline V gene data show CDR1 as MGHDK and CDR2 as SYGVNS. This CDR3 has 13 amino acids. In nucleotides, the CDR3 is TGTGCCAGCAGCCCAGGGGGCCAAGAGACCCAGTACTTC. Residues: CASSPGGQETQYF. The full variable domain, its missing parts supplied by reference TRBV25-1 and TRBJ2-5, is EADIYQTPRYLVIGTGKKITLECSQTMGHDKMYWYQQDPGMELHLIHYSYGVNSTEKGDLSSESTVSRIRTEHFPLTLESARPSHTSQYLCASSPGGQETQYFGPGTRLLVL.

This clone has just a few counts. The chain combines TRBV30 with TRBJ2-7, with D tentatively TRBD2 (5 bases). The CDR3 is made up of 15 amino acids. Germline V gives CDR1 GTSNPN, CDR2 SVGIG (reference sequence). Trimming pared 0 bases from V and 5 bases from J, leaving 17 bases between. This CDR3 reads CAWSVVALRVHEQYF. The CDR3 DNA reads TGTGCCTGGAGTGTCGTGGCCCTGAGGGTCCACGAGCAGTACTTC.

The chain joins TRBV5-4 to TRBJ2-1, with TRBD2 matching 9 bases. The trim removed 7 bases at V and 7 bases at J, leaving 9 bases unmatched. The CDR3 has 14 amino acids. CDR1 is SGHNT and CDR2 is YYREEE in the germline V gene (reference sequence). The CDR3 sequence: CASGAGGPWNEQFF. The CDR3 DNA follows: TGTGCCAGCGGGGCGGGAGGGCCGTGGAATGAGCAGTTCTTC.

This chain uses TRBV11-2 with TRBJ2-5; D possibly corresponds to TRBD1 (5 bases). This CDR3 has 13 amino acids. Germline V gene lookup returns CDR1 SGHAT and CDR2 FQNNGV. The V end lost 5 bases, the J end lost 3 bases, and 10 bases lay between the germline ends. DNA of the CDR3: TGTGCCAGCAGCCCTCAGGGTGAAGAGACCCAGTACTTC. Translating gives CASSPQGEETQYF.

V gene TRBV7-2 combines with J gene TRBJ1-2; tentatively, D is TRBD1 (5 bases). Trimming took off 2 bases at V and 4 bases at J, with 14 bases between the two ends. CDR1 SGHTA and CDR2 FQGNSA come from the germline V gene. The CDR3 extends over 15 amino acids. The chain's CDR3 is CASSLQAGSFYGYTF. The CDR3 DNA reads as TGTGCCAGCAGCTTACAGGCAGGGTCCTTCTATGGCTACACCTTC.

The V gene is TRBV4-1, the J gene TRBJ2-3; D perhaps matches TRBD2 (5 bases). Germline CDR1 and CDR2: MGHRA and YSYEKL. The V end was cut by 0 bases, the J end by 2 bases, with 15 bases between. The CDR3 consists of 17 residues. CDR3 nucleotides: TGCGCCAGCAGCCAAGAATTAGGACTGGGTCACACAGATACGCAGTATTTT. This encodes CASSQELGLGHTDTQYF.

The genes are TRBV6-1 and TRBJ2-7, with 15 bases identical to TRBD2. V was clipped by 6 bases and J by 5 bases; unmatched bases: 2. CDR1 MNHNS and CDR2 SASEGT come from the germline V gene. This CDR3 is built from 14 residues. The CDR3 DNA is TGTGCCAGCAGAGGGACTAGCGGGAGGAACGAGCAGTACTTC. Translated: CASRGTSGRNEQYF.

This clone appeared once. The chain couples TRBV19 to TRBJ2-1; 10 bases agree with TRBD2. The length of the CDR3 is 14 residues. CDR1 is LNHDA and CDR2 is SQIVND in the germline V gene (reference sequence). With V trimmed by 11 bases and J by 10 bases, 14 bases remained unmatched. DNA of the CDR3: TGTGCCTCTAGGGATAGCGGGAGGTTCTGGGAGCAGTTCTTC. Amino acids: CASRDSGRFWEQFF.

The chain recombines TRBV5-8 with TRBJ2-5; D tentatively fits TRBD1 or TRBD2 (5 bases each). This CDR3 has 15 amino acids. The germline V and J ends were trimmed by 3 bases and 5 bases, with 17 bases remaining between them. Germline CDR1 is SGHTS and CDR2 is YDEGEE. The CDR3 region is CASSSGPGRGETQYF. In DNA form, the CDR3 reads TGTGCCAGCAGCTCGGGACCGGGAAGAGGGGAGACCCAGTACTTC. The whole variable domain, remainder taken from reference TRBV5-8 and TRBJ2-5, is EAGVTQSPTHLIKTRGQQATLRCSPISGHTSVYWYQQALGLGLQFLLWYDEGEERNRGNFPPRFSGRQFPNYSSELNVNALELEDSALYLCASSSGPGRGETQYFGPGTRLLVL.

This chain links TRBV19 with TRBJ1-1, with a possible D match to TRBD1 (5 bases). Trimming stripped 6 bases from V and 5 bases from J, with 16 bases between. The germline V gene has CDR1 LNHDA and CDR2 SQIVND (reference sequence). The CDR3 runs 14 residues. The CDR3 spells CASSPLRGETEAFF. As DNA, the CDR3 is TGTGCCAGTAGCCCTCTTCGGGGGGAGACTGAAGCTTTCTTT.

The V and J genes are TRBV4-1 and TRBJ2-1; D not resolved. Germline V lookup: CDR1 MGHRA, CDR2 YSYEKL. Trimming took off 3 bases at V and 0 bases at J, with 6 bases between the two ends. The CDR3 is made up of 14 amino acids. The CDR3 region has the DNA TGCGCCAGCAGCCAGCGTTACTCCTACAATGAGCAGTTCTTC. Its protein product is CASSQRYSYNEQFF.

The chain uses TRBV7-3 and TRBJ2-1; 13 bases fit TRBD2. This CDR3 region has 16 residues. Germline V gene lookup returns CDR1 SGHTA and CDR2 FQGTGA. The trim removed 5 bases at V and 4 bases at J, leaving 5 bases unmatched. CDR3 nucleotides: TGTGCCAGCAGCAAGGGACTAGCGGGAATTTACAATGAGCAGTTCTTC. Its protein product is CASSKGLAGIYNEQFF.